A single sample gave rise to the 5 T cell receptor beta chains below, sequenced in a study of blood T cell repertoires in COVID-19. Sequencing used immunoSEQ multiplex PCR; TCRdb keeps in-frame clones, though not all of them. The data hold about 130,000 clones, with about 84% observed a single time. The sample consisted of peripheral blood. These receptors were collected from a woman aged 60 to 75 with acute or convalescent COVID-19.

This chain connects TRBV2 to TRBJ2-3; 8 positions match TRBD2. Germline V lookup: CDR1 SNHLY, CDR2 FYNNEI. The junction had 11 bases not matched to a gene; V was cut back by 6 bases and J by 6 bases. The CDR3 runs to 15 residues. Written as DNA, the CDR3 is TGTGCCAGCAGCGTACTAGCGGACCAGCGGGATACGCAGTATTTT. It yields the protein CASSVLADQRDTQYF. The whole variable domain, remainder taken from reference TRBV2 and TRBJ2-3, is EPEVTQTPSHQVTQMGQEVILRCVPISNHLYFYWYRQILGQKVEFLVSFYNNEISEKSEIFDDQFSVERPDGSNFTLKIRSTKLEDSAMYFCASSVLADQRDTQYFGPGTRLTVL.

V and J are TRBV2 and TRBJ1-1; 10 bases are a match to TRBD1. Germline V gene lookup returns CDR1 SNHLY and CDR2 FYNNEI. CDR3 length: 14 residues. The V and J ends lost 6 bases and 4 bases, in that order; junction bases with no gene match: 5. The CDR3: CASRRTGGFTEAFF. The CDR3 region has the DNA TGTGCCAGCAGAAGGACAGGGGGTTTCACTGAAGCTTTCTTT.

This chain uses TRBV5-1 with TRBJ2-7; a weak D match, TRBD2 (6 bases). This CDR3 region has 14 residues. The V gene's germline CDR1 is SGHRS and CDR2 YFSETQ. With 2 bases removed from V and 4 bases from J, the gap between germline ends came to 13 bases. CDR3 bases: TGCGCCAGCAGCTTATCCGGGGGTACTTACGAGCAGTACGTC. This gives the protein CASSLSGGTYEQYV.

This clone came up once. The J gene is TRBJ2-5, the V gene TRBV5-6, with D perhaps matching TRBD2 (7 bases). The V gene's germline CDR1 is SGHDT and CDR2 YYEEEE. This CDR3 has 14 amino acids. The V end lost 4 bases, the J end lost 3 bases, and 13 bases lay between the germline ends. The CDR3 region has the DNA TGTGCCAGCAGCCGGGGAGGGGGAGAAGAGACCCAGTACTTC. This translates into CASSRGGGEETQYF.

This clone was detected once. The chain has TRBV10-3 and TRBJ1-4; a weak D match, TRBD1 (6 bases). CDR1 ENHRY and CDR2 SYGVKD come from the germline V gene. This CDR3 has 13 amino acids. V lost 10 bases, J lost 5 bases, and 14 bases lay in between. Here the CDR3 reads CATLDRSNEKLFF. The CDR3 DNA reads TGTGCCACACTAGACAGGTCCAATGAAAAACTGTTTTTT.